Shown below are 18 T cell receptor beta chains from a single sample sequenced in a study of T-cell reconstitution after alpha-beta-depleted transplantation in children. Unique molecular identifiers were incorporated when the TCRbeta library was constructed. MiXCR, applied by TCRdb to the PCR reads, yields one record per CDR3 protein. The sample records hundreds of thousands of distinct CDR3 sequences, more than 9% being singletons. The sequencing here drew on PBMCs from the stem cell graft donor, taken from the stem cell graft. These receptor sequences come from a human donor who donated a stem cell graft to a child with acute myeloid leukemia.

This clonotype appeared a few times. Written as DNA, the CDR3 is TGTGCCAGCAATCTAGGACTACCCCCAGATACGCAGTATTTT. It is translated as CASNLGLPPDTQYF. The chain recombines TRBV2 with TRBJ2-3; D is perhaps TRBD2 (6 bases). The germline CDR1 and CDR2 sequences are SNHLY and FYNNEI. CDR3 length equals 14 residues. V was cut by 7 bases and J by 4 bases, with 15 bases left in between.

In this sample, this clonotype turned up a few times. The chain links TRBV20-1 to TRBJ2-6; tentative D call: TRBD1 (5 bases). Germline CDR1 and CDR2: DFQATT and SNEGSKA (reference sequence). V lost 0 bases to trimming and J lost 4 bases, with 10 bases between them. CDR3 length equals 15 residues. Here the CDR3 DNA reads TGCAGTGCTAGAGAAAGGGGCGGCGGGGCCAACGTCCTGACTTTC. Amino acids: CSARERGGGANVLTF.

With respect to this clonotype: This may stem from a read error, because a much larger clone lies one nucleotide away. CDR3 nucleotide sequence: TGCAGTGCTCTCGGGACTAGCGGGGGCACAGAGACGCAGTATTTT. Its protein product is CSALGTSGGTETQYF. The V call is TRBV20-1, the J call TRBJ2-3; 14 bases agree with TRBD2. The CDR3 is 15 residues long. The V gene's germline CDR1 is DFQATT and CDR2 SNEGSKA (reference sequence).

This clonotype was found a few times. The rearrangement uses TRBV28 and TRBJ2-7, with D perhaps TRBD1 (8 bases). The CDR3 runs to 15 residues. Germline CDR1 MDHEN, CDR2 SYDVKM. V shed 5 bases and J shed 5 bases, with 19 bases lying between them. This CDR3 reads CASSLHRGGVHEQYF. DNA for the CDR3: TGTGCCAGCAGTCTCCACAGGGGGGGGGTCCACGAGCAGTACTTC. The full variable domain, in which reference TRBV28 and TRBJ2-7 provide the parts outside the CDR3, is DVKVTQSSRYLVKRTGEKVFLECVQDMDHENMFWYRQDPGLGLRLIYFSYDVKMKEKGDIPEGYSVSREKKERFSLILESASTNQTSMYLCASSLHRGGVHEQYFGPGTRLTVT.

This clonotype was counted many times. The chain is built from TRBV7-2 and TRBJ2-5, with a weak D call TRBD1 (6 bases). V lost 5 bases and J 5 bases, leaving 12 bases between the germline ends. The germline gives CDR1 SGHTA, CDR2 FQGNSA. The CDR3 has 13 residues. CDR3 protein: CASSMTGRETQYF. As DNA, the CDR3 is TGTGCCAGCAGCATGACAGGTCGGGAGACCCAGTACTTC. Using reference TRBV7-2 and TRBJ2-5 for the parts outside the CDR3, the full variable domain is GAGVSQSPSNKVTEKGKDVELRCDPISGHTALYWYRQSLGQGLEFLIYFQGNSAPDKSGLPSDRFSAERTGGSVSTLTIQRTQQEDSAVYLCASSMTGRETQYFGPGTRLLVL.

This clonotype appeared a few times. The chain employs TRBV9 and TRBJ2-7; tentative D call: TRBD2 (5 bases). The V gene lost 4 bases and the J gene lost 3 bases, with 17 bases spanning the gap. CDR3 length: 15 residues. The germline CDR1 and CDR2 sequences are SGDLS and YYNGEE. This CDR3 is CASSRSPAEIYEQYF. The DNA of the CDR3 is TGTGCCAGCAGCCGGAGTCCAGCGGAGATCTACGAGCAGTACTTC.

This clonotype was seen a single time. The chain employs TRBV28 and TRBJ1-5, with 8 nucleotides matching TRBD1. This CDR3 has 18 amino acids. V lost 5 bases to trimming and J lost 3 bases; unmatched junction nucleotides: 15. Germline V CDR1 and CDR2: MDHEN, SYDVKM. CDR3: CASSPNWGTGRNNQPQHF. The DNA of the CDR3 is TGTGCCAGCAGTCCGAATTGGGGGACAGGACGTAACAATCAGCCCCAGCATTTT.

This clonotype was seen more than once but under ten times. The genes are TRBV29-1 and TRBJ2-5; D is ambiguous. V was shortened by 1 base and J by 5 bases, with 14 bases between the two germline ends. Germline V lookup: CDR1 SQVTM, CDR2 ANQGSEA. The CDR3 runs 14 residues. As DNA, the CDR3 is TGCAGCGTTGAAGGCGCCCCTCTTTCTGAGACCCAGTACTTC. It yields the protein CSVEGAPLSETQYF.

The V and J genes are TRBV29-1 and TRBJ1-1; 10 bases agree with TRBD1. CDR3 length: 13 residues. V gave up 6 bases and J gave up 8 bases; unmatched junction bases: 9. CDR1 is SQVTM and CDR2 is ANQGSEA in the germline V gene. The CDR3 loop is CSVRQGAEVEAFF. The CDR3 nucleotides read TGCAGCGTACGACAGGGGGCTGAAGTGGAAGCTTTCTTT. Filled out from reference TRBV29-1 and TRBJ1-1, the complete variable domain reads SAVISQKPSRDICQRGTSLTIQCQVDSQVTMMFWYRQQPGQSLTLIATANQGSEATYESGFVIDKFPISRPNLTFSTLTVSNMSPEDSSIYLCSVRQGAEVEAFFGQGTRLTVV.

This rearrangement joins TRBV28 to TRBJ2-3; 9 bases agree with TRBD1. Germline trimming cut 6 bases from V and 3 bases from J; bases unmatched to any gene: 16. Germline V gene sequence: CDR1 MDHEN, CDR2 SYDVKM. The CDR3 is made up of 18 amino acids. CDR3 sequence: CASSHMGAGTGLTDTQYF. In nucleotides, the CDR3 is TGTGCCAGCAGCCATATGGGAGCCGGGACAGGGTTAACAGATACGCAGTATTTT.

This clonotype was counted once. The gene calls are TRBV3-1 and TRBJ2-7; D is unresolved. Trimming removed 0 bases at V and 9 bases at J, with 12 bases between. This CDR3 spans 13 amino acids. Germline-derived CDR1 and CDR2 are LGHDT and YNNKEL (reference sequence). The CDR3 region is CASSQDFPLRQYF. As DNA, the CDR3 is TGTGCCAGCAGCCAAGATTTTCCCCTAAGGCAGTACTTC.

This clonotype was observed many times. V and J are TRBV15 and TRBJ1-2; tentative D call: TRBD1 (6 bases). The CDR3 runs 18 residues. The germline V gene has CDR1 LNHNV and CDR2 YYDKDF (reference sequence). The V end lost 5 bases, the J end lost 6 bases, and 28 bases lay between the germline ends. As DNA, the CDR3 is TGTGCCACCAGCTCTATCCCCCCAGCGCAGGGGAGGAGAGATGGCTACACCTTC. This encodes CATSSIPPAQGRRDGYTF.

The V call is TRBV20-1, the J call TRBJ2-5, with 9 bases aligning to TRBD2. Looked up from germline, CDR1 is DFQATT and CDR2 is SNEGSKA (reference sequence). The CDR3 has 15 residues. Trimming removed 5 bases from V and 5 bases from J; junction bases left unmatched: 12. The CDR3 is CSADLASGIRETQYF. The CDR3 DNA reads TGCAGTGCTGACCTTGCTAGCGGGATAAGGGAGACCCAGTACTTC.

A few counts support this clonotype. In DNA, the CDR3 is TGCAGTGCTTCCTCGGTGGGGAGAGTAGAGACCCAGTACTTC. This sequence encodes CSASSVGRVETQYF. V gene TRBV20-1 combines with J gene TRBJ2-5, with D possibly matching TRBD2 (5 bases). The CDR3 runs to 14 residues. V lost 5 bases to trimming and J lost 4 bases, with 17 bases between them. Germline CDR1 is DFQATT and CDR2 is SNEGSKA (reference sequence).

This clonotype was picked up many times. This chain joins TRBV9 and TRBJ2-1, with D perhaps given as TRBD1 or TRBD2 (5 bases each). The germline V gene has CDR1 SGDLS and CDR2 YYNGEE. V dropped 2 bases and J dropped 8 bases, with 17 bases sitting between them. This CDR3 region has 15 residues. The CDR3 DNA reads TGTGCCAGCAGCGTCGGGACCCTCGGGGTCGATGAGCAGTTCTTC. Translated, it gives CASSVGTLGVDEQFF.

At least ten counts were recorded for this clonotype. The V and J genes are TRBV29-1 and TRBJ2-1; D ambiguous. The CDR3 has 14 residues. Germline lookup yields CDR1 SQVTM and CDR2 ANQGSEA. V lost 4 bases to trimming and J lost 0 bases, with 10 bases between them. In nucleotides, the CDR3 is TGCAGCGTTGTACAGCCGAGCTCCTACAATGAGCAGTTCTTC. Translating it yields CSVVQPSSYNEQFF.

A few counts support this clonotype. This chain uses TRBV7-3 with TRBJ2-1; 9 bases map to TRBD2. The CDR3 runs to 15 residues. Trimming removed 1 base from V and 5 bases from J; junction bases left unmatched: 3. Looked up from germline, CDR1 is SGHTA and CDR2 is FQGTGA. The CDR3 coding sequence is TGTGCCAGCAGCTTAAATCCTAGCGGGAACAATGAGCAGTTCTTC. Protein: CASSLNPSGNNEQFF.

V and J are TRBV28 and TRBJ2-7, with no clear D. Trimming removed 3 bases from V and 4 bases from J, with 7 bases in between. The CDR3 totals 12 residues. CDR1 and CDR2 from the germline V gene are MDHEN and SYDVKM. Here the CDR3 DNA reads TGTGCCAGCAGTTTTCGCTATTACGAGCAGTACTTC. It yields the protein CASSFRYYEQYF. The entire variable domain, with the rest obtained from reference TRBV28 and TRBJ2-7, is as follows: DVKVTQSSRYLVKRTGEKVFLECVQDMDHENMFWYRQDPGLGLRLIYFSYDVKMKEKGDIPEGYSVSREKKERFSLILESASTNQTSMYLCASSFRYYEQYFGPGTRLTVT.